A single sample is the source of the 30 T cell receptor beta chains below, sequenced in a study of T cell responses to AZD1222 COVID-19 vaccine. Here immunoSEQ multiplex PCR was the method, and the copy in TCRdb shows in-frame clones only, minus some. The sample contains more than 150,000 clones, around nine tenths of which appear only once. The sample was peripheral blood, taken on day 0 of AZD1222 vaccination. All receptors come from an adult in good health.

The chain combines TRBV5-1 with TRBJ2-7, with TRBD2 as a possible D gene (5 bases). The V end was cut by 3 bases, the J end by 0 bases, with 16 bases between. CDR3 length equals 16 residues. Germline lookup yields CDR1 SGHRS and CDR2 YFSETQ. The CDR3 loop reads CASSSGSSAVSYEQYF. DNA of the CDR3: TGCGCCAGCAGCTCGGGGAGCTCCGCCGTCTCCTACGAGCAGTACTTC.

V is TRBV28 and J is TRBJ2-3; 7 nucleotides align to TRBD1. Germline V gives CDR1 MDHEN, CDR2 SYDVKM. This CDR3 is 16 amino acids long. V dropped 6 bases and J dropped 2; count of bases not matched to a gene: 11. CDR3 in DNA: TGTGCCAGCAGCCAACGTAACAGGGGACACACAGATACGCAGTATTTT. Its protein is CASSQRNRGHTDTQYF.

This sequence joins TRBV19 and TRBJ1-6, with D possibly TRBD1 on 6 matching bases. Looked up from germline, CDR1 is LNHDA and CDR2 is SQIVND (reference sequence). The CDR3 totals 14 residues. V lost 8 bases and J lost 10, with 18 bases in between. This chain's CDR3 is CASGGAQRSSPLHF. In DNA form, the CDR3 reads TGTGCCAGTGGGGGGGCACAACGTAGCTCACCCCTCCACTTT.

This clone has only a few counts. J is TRBJ1-1 and V is TRBV19, with D possibly matching TRBD1 (6 bases). Trimming took off 5 bases at V and 9 bases at J, with 31 bases between the two ends. CDR3 length equals 18 residues. Germline lookup yields CDR1 LNHDA and CDR2 SQIVND (reference sequence). The CDR3 region has the DNA TGTGCCAGTAGTCCCCCTTCGGTTCAGGGGCCGGGAGAGACTAAAGCTTTCTTT. Amino acid sequence: CASSPPSVQGPGETKAFF.

CDR3 DNA sequence: TGTGCCTGGAGTGCGAACATGAACACTGAAGCTTTCTTT. Its translation is CAWSANMNTEAFF. The J gene is TRBJ1-1, the V gene TRBV30; the D is unclear. The germline V and J ends were trimmed by 1 base and 0 bases, with 6 bases remaining between them. The CDR3 is 13 residues long. In germline, CDR1 is GTSNPN, CDR2 SVGIG (reference sequence).

This clone has a single count. The sample has other DNA sequences that encode this CDR3 too. The chain combines TRBV9 with TRBJ2-7; perhaps D is TRBD1 or TRBD2 (5 bases each). CDR1 and CDR2 from the germline V gene are SGDLS and YYNGEE. With 0 bases removed from V and 1 base from J, the gap between germline ends came to 5 bases. This CDR3 is 13 amino acids long. In DNA form, the CDR3 reads TGTGCCAGCAGCGTAGGGGGGTCCTACGAGCAGTACTTC. Translation gives CASSVGGSYEQYF.

This chain links TRBV3-1 (or the pseudogene TRBV3-2) with TRBJ1-4; D uncertain. Germline V gene data show CDR1 as LGHDT and CDR2 as YNNKEL (reference sequence). The germline V and J ends were trimmed by 4 bases and 4 bases, with 10 bases remaining between them. This CDR3 has 14 amino acids. The CDR3 spells CASSLHSDNEKLFF. CDR3 bases: TGTGCCAGCAGCCTTCACAGTGATAATGAAAAACTGTTTTTT.

The rearrangement uses TRBV30 and TRBJ1-1, with D possibly matching TRBD1 (6 bases). The CDR3 contains 16 residues. Germline V gives CDR1 GTSNPN, CDR2 SVGIG (reference sequence). V lost 3 bases to trimming and J lost 5 bases, with 22 bases between them. The CDR3 loop reads CAWRRSWTAGRTEAFF. In nucleotides, the CDR3 is TGTGCCTGGAGACGCTCTTGGACAGCTGGACGTACTGAAGCTTTCTTT.

The rearrangement links TRBV24-1 to TRBJ2-3; D may be TRBD1 (6 bases). The CDR3 totals 16 residues. With 1 base removed from V and 1 base from J, the gap between germline ends came to 11 bases. CDR1 is KGHDR, CDR2 SFDVKD, per germline. The CDR3 here is CATSDFKGDGTDTQYF. The CDR3 nucleotides read TGTGCCACCAGTGATTTTAAGGGGGATGGCACAGATACGCAGTATTTT.

This clone has more than one count but fewer than ten. The chain has TRBV5-5 and TRBJ2-7, with 8 bases fitting TRBD1. The CDR3 consists of 14 residues. Per the germline V gene, CDR1 is SGHKS and CDR2 is YYEKEE (reference sequence). Trimming at V came to 7 bases and at J to 6 bases, leaving 12 bases not matched to a gene. For the CDR3, the DNA is TGTGCCAGCCTAAGACGAACAGGGGGGACCGAGCAGTACTTC. This translates into CASLRRTGGTEQYF.

V and J are TRBV20-1 and TRBJ2-7; D gene uncertain. Germline V gene data show CDR1 as DFQATT and CDR2 as SNEGSKA (reference sequence). The CDR3 length is 13 residues. Deletions cut 3 bases from V and 6 bases from J, with 15 bases between. CDR3 protein: CSASEQDVREQYF. CDR3 DNA sequence: TGCAGTGCTAGTGAGCAGGATGTACGCGAGCAGTACTTC.

This clone was observed a handful of times. This chain uses TRBV27 with TRBJ2-5; possible D gene TRBD1, 6 bases. With 4 bases removed from V and 0 bases from J, the gap between germline ends came to 18 bases. The CDR3 consists of 17 residues. Per the germline V gene, CDR1 is MNHEY and CDR2 is SMNVEV (reference sequence). In nucleotides, the CDR3 is TGTGCCAGCAGTTCCTCGACCTCCTGGGGGCACCAAGAGACCCAGTACTTC. Its translation is CASSSSTSWGHQETQYF.

The chain links TRBV29-1 to TRBJ1-1, with D maybe TRBD1 (6 bases). Trimming stripped 6 bases from V and 6 bases from J, with 17 bases between. The V gene's germline CDR1 is SQVTM and CDR2 ANQGSEA. This CDR3 has 13 amino acids. CDR3 in amino acids: CSVRQEWRAEAFF. CDR3 nucleotides: TGCAGCGTACGACAGGAATGGAGGGCTGAAGCTTTCTTT. Drawing the rest from reference TRBV29-1 and TRBJ1-1, the complete variable domain is SAVISQKPSRDICQRGTSLTIQCQVDSQVTMMFWYRQQPGQSLTLIATANQGSEATYESGFVIDKFPISRPNLTFSTLTVSNMSPEDSSIYLCSVRQEWRAEAFFGQGTRLTVV.

V and J are TRBV7-6 and TRBJ1-1; D gene uncertain. V was trimmed by 2 bases and J by 2 bases, leaving 0 bases between them. Germline values: CDR1 SGHVS, CDR2 FNYEAQ. The CDR3 consists of 11 residues. CDR3 bases: TGTGCCAGCAGCTTAAACACTGAAGCTTTCTTT. This encodes CASSLNTEAFF. Full variable domain (rest looked up from reference TRBV7-6 and TRBJ1-1): GAGVSQSPRYKVTKRGQDVALRCDPISGHVSLYWYRQALGQGPEFLTYFNYEAQQDKSGLPNDRFSAERPEGSISTLTIQRTEQRDSAMYRCASSLNTEAFFGQGTRLTVV.

This chain links TRBV12-3 or TRBV12-4 with TRBJ2-7; D unclear. V lost 4 bases and J lost 2, with 3 bases in between. The CDR3 is made up of 11 amino acids. Written as DNA, the CDR3 is TGTGCCAGCAGTTGGGCCTACGAGCAGTACTTC. It translates to CASSWAYEQYF.

The V and J genes are TRBV19 and TRBJ2-3; D is uncertain. CDR3 length equals 12 residues. Germline CDR1 LNHDA, CDR2 SQIVND (reference sequence). With 3 bases removed from V and 4 bases from J, the gap between germline ends came to 5 bases. The CDR3 sequence is CASSIAADTQYF. The CDR3 DNA reads as TGTGCCAGTAGTATTGCAGCAGATACGCAGTATTTT. Variable domain in full (rest from reference TRBV19 and TRBJ2-3): DGGITQSPKYLFRKEGQNVTLSCEQNLNHDAMYWYRQDPGQGLRLIYYSQIVNDFQKGDIAEGYSVSREKKESFPLTVTSAQKNPTAFYLCASSIAADTQYFGPGTRLTVL.

The chain couples TRBV3-1 (or the pseudogene TRBV3-2) to TRBJ2-5; D may be TRBD2 (5 bases). Trimming pared 3 bases from V and 5 bases from J, leaving 22 bases between. Germline V CDR1 and CDR2: LGHDT, YNNKEL (reference sequence). This CDR3 has 17 amino acids. The CDR3 DNA reads TGTGCCAGCAGCCATGAAGTACGGGAAGCCAGGCGCGAGACCCAGTACTTC. Translating gives CASSHEVREARRETQYF.

This rearrangement joins TRBV5-6 to TRBJ2-3; D uncertain. Per the germline V gene, CDR1 is SGHDT and CDR2 is YYEEEE. With 2 bases removed from V and 5 bases from J, the gap between germline ends came to 15 bases. The length of the CDR3 is 15 residues. The CDR3 DNA follows: TGTGCCAGCAGCTTCGGTGTTTGGGTGGGAGATACGCAGTATTTT. It specifies CASSFGVWVGDTQYF.

The gene calls are TRBV4-2 and TRBJ1-2, with D unresolved. This CDR3 comprises 15 residues. The germline V gene encodes CDR1 LGHNA and CDR2 YNFKEQ. Trimming took 5 bases from V and 0 from J, leaving 13 bases between them. The CDR3 bases are TGTGCCAGCAGCGGACGGACGGAAACTAACTATGGCTACACCTTC. Its protein is CASSGRTETNYGYTF.

The chain links TRBV30 to TRBJ1-3, with D unresolved. The ends were cut back, 4 bases at V and 0 bases at J, with 7 bases in the middle. CDR1 is GTSNPN, CDR2 SVGIG, per germline (reference sequence). There are 13 residues in the CDR3. The CDR3 DNA reads as TGTGCCTGGAAGGTAAACTCTGGAAACACCATATATTTT. Its translation is CAWKVNSGNTIYF.

The gene calls are TRBV10-1 and TRBJ2-1; TRBD2 agrees at 13 bases. Germline V gives CDR1 WNHNN, CDR2 SYGVQD (reference sequence). This CDR3 has 15 residues. Unmatched junction bases numbered 1, after V lost 2 bases and J lost 6 bases. The CDR3 region is CASSERLAGGNEQFF. CDR3 nucleotides: TGCGCCAGCAGTGAGCGACTAGCGGGGGGCAATGAGCAGTTCTTC.

The chain links TRBV10-1 to TRBJ2-1; weak D call: TRBD2 (5 bases). Trimming cost V 3 bases and J 1 base, with 10 bases left between them. The CDR3 runs to 15 residues. CDR1 and CDR2 from the germline V gene are WNHNN and SYGVQD (reference sequence). In DNA form, the CDR3 reads TGCGCCAGCAGTGAAGGAGCGGTTTCCTACAATGAGCAGTTCTTC. Translation gives CASSEGAVSYNEQFF.

The chain has TRBV10-3 and TRBJ1-1; 7 bases agree with TRBD1. V dropped 8 bases and J dropped 3; count of bases not matched to a gene: 9. The CDR3 length is 14 residues. In germline, CDR1 is ENHRY, CDR2 SYGVKD. Here the CDR3 reads CAIAGQSPYTEAFF. CDR3 sequence (DNA): TGTGCCATCGCGGGACAGTCCCCTTACACTGAAGCTTTCTTT.

This clone has a single count. The chain has TRBV15 and TRBJ2-7, with no clear D. Trimming removed 0 bases from V and 5 bases from J, with 14 bases in between. CDR3 length equals 15 residues. Germline V gene lookup returns CDR1 LNHNV and CDR2 YYDKDF (reference sequence). The CDR3 spells CATSRDPWGSDEQYF. The CDR3 DNA reads as TGTGCCACCAGCAGAGACCCCTGGGGTTCCGACGAGCAGTACTTC.

This clone occurred once. This chain joins TRBV7-8 and TRBJ2-7; either TRBD1 or TRBD2 may supply D (5 bases each). V was trimmed by 5 bases and J by 1 base, leaving 15 bases between them. The CDR3 runs to 15 residues. Germline V gives CDR1 SGHVS, CDR2 FQNEAQ. CDR3 residues: CASSLSNRRSYEQYF. CDR3 bases: TGTGCCAGCAGCCTCTCGAACAGGAGGTCCTACGAGCAGTACTTC.

This clone has just one count. The chain carries TRBV5-8 and TRBJ1-6, with a tentative D call TRBD1 (5 bases). Germline V gene data show CDR1 as SGHTS and CDR2 as YDEGEE. V was clipped by 0 bases and J by 9 bases, with 13 bases between them. The CDR3 consists of 15 residues. For the CDR3, the DNA is TGTGCCAGCAGCTTGGCCGGGACGGAGGTTTCACCCCTCCACTTT. Translating it yields CASSLAGTEVSPLHF. The full variable domain, with the rest looked up from reference TRBV5-8 and TRBJ1-6, is EAGVTQSPTHLIKTRGQQATLRCSPISGHTSVYWYQQALGLGLQFLLWYDEGEERNRGNFPPRFSGRQFPNYSSELNVNALELEDSALYLCASSLAGTEVSPLHFGNGTRLTVT.

V and J are TRBV12-3 or TRBV12-4 and TRBJ2-7; weak D call: TRBD1 (6 bases). CDR3 length: 13 residues. V dropped 3 bases and J dropped 5 bases, with 11 bases sitting between them. As DNA, the CDR3 is TGTGCCAGCAGTTTCGGACAGCGCCACGAGCAGTACTTC. This gives the protein CASSFGQRHEQYF.

The chain has TRBV12-3 or TRBV12-4 and TRBJ1-1; no clear D gene. Between the trimmed V and J ends, which lost 4 bases and 11 bases, there was a span of 11 bases. The CDR3 runs 11 residues. This chain's CDR3 is CASSSPGGAFF. In DNA, the CDR3 is TGTGCCAGCAGTTCCCCGGGTGGGGCTTTCTTT.

V gene TRBV28 combines with J gene TRBJ1-1; TRBD1 is a possible D gene (6 bases). Trimming left V 7 bases short and J 8 bases short, with 17 bases between. CDR3 length: 13 residues. The germline V gene encodes CDR1 MDHEN and CDR2 SYDVKM. DNA for the CDR3: TGTGCCAGCAACCTCCGGGACACCCGCGAAGCTTTCTTT. It codes for CASNLRDTREAFF.

This sequence joins TRBV30 and TRBJ2-7, with D possibly matching TRBD1 (6 bases). In germline, CDR1 is GTSNPN, CDR2 SVGIG (reference sequence). The CDR3 covers 12 residues. V dropped 4 bases and J dropped 0 bases, with 7 bases sitting between them. The CDR3 loop reads CAWKGVSYEQYF. The CDR3 DNA sequence: TGTGCCTGGAAGGGGGTCTCCTACGAGCAGTACTTC.